This TCR beta chain is drawn from a study of glioma-infiltrating T cells. Worth noting for this clonotype: Its antigen is still unknown.

The iRepertoire nested amplicon-rescue multiplex PCR amplified TCR alpha and beta CDR3s from RNA. Input was roughly 85-450 ng of tissue mRNA or PBMC total RNA. From the multiplex PCR reads, TCRdb called clonotypes with MiXCR, one entry per CDR3 protein. The repertoire holds tens of thousands of distinct CDR3 sequences, around 37% seen once, with around two fifths in the top ten. J lost 0 bases, V lost 6 bases, and 2 bases had no gene match. The CDR3 extends over 14 amino acids. CDR1 is SGHRS, CDR2 YFSETQ, per germline. Points from the study as a whole: Very few CDR3 sequences were shared between tissue and blood. Tissue-blood divergence was below expectation in non-neoplastic patients, above in gliomas.

The sample comprised glioma tissue, nonneoplastic brain tissue, or PBMCs (not recorded which). The source of this sequence is a human donor with low-grade glioma or glioblastoma, undergoing nonglioma brain surgery, or in good health (not recorded which). The chain is built from TRBV5-1 and TRBJ2-7; the match to TRBD2 covers 11 bases. The DNA for the CDR3 is TGCGCCAGCACAACTAGCGGGGGCTCCTACGAGCAGTACTTC. Protein sequence: CASTTSGGSYEQYF.